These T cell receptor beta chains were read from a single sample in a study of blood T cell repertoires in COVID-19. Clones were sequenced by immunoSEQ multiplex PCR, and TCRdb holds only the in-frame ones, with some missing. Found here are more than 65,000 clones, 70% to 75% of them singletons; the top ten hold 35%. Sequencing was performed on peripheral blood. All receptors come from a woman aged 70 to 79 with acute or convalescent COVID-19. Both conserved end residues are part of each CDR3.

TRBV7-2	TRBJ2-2	CASSKQGPGELFF
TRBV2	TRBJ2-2	CASSGDRAITGELFF
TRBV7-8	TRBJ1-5	CASSWTGNQPQHF
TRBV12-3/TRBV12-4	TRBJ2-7	CASTPPGTYEQYF
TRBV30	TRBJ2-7	CAFGGAEQYF
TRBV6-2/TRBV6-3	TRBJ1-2	CASSTPTTLDGYTF
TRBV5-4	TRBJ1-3	CASSPSSGNTIYF
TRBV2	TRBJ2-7	CASSRDGGPYEQYF
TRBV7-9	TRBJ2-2	CASRTGEYGGELFF
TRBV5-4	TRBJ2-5	CASSPLLAGRETQYF
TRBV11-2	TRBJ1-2	CASSSTGTHGYTF
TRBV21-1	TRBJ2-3	CASVSGTSTDTQYF
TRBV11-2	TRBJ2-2	CASREQGAAGELFF
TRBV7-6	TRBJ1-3	CASSLAWQGVSGNTIYF
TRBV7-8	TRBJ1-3	CASSSVRGSGNTIYF
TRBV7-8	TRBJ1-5	CASSPFSPSAGNQPQHF
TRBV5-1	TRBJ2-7	CASSFTGGLSEQYF
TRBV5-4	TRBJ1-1	CASSYSSRTEAFF
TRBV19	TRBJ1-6	CASSIDRGYNSPLHF
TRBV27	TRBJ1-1	CASSLSTGMNTEAFF
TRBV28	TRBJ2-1	CASRTSIAGAREQFF
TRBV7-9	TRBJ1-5	CASSLVGSNQPQHF
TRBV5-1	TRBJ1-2	CASSLAVRGQEGYTF
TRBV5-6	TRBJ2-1	CASSFPGRREQFF
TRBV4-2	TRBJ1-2	CASSQDTQGAYGYTF
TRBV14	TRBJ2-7	CASSHLMLTATYEQYF
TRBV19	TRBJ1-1	CASAEVGLGTEAFF
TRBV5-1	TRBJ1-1	CASSLQGGTVNTEAFF
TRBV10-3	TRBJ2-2	CAIREREQNTGELFF
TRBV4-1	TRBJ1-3	CASSQEPPTPSGNTIYF
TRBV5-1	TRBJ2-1	CASSLVLAGGYNEQFF
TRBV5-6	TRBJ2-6	CASSLMGQSSGANVLTF
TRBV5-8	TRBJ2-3	CASSSSRRGATDTQYF
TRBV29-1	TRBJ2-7	CSVGGSREQYF
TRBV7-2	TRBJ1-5	CASSFQGNQPQHF
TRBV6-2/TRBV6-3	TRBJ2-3	CASSYLGLLNTDTQYF
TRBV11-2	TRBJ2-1	CASSSDRGPFNEQFF
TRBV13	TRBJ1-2	CASTSTGQGTHYGYTF
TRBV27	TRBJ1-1	CASSYDRGITEAFF
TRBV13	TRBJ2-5	CASSLNVPQETQYF
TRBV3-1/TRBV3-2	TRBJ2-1	CASSPWTSGNNEQFF
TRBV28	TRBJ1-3	CASSPTKTGNTIYF
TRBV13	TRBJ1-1	CASSGRTGVVDTEAFF
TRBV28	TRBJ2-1	CASSDQDGLAGRKGNNEQFF
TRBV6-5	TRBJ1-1	CASRDRGGNTEAFF
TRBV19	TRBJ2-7	CASRRGQGYEQYF
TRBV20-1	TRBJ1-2	CSAPQTGGYTF
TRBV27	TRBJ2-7	CASSLYSPHEQYF
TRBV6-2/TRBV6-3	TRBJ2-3	CASSYIGGSGGTDTQYF
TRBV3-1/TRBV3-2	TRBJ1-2	CASSQETGVGGYTF